This T cell receptor beta chain originates from a study of regulatory T cells in long-lasting Graves disease. Study-level results: Fewer public clonotypes were shared by new patients (around 990) than by persistent patients (about 2,500).

This clonotype was seen a handful of times. The target antigen is unknown. The TCR beta library used iRepertoire HTBI primers with Arm-PCR amplification of CDR3. One entry per CDR3 protein results from TCRdb running MiXCR on the multiplex PCR reads. The sample has hundreds of thousands of distinct CDR3 sequences; around 15% are singletons. The time point is: newly diagnosed GD, antithyroid drugs for less than 3 months. Extracted RNA from PBMCs served as the source of the TCR library. This CDR3 is built from 16 residues. Trimming shortened V by 1 base and J by 8 bases, and 23 bases separated the two germline ends. Germline CDR1 is DFQATT and CDR2 is SNEGSKA (reference sequence). The same sample was also studied in work on T cells in Graves' hyperthyroidism and ophthalmopathy. Per that paper: Stable hyperthyroidism was separated from ophthalmopathy by a model based on 13 V-J features.

This TCR derives from a woman aged 30 to 39 with Graves disease. Sequences were derived from peripheral blood mononuclear cells (PBMCs), sampled at new diagnosis, from a patient treated with antithyroid drugs. The chain joins TRBV20-1 to TRBJ1-2; a possible D gene is TRBD1 (5 bases). The CDR3 spells CSARARQKFGSEGYTF. Written as DNA, the CDR3 is TGCAGTGCTAGAGCCCGACAGAAATTTGGGTCGGAGGGCTACACCTTC.